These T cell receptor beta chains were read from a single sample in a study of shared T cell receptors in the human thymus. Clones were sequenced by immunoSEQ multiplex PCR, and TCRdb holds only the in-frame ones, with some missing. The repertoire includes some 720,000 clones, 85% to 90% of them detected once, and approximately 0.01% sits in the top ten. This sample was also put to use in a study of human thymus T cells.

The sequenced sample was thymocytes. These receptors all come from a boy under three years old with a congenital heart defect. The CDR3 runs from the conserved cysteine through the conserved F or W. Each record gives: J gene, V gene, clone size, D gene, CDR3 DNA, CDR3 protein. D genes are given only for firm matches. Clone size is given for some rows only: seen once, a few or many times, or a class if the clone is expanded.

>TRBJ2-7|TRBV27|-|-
TGTGCCAGCAGTACCCAGACAGGCACACCCCCTTCCTACGAGCAGTACTTC
CASSTQTGTPPSYEQYF
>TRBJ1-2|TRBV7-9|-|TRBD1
TGTGCCAGCAGTCGAACAGGGGTCGGCTACACCTTC
CASSRTGVGYTF
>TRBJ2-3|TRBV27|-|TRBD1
TGTGCCAGCAGTATCTCCCCCGGGACAGGGGCTCCAGATACGCAGTATTTT
CASSISPGTGAPDTQYF
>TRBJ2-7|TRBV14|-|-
TGTGCCAGCAGCCAAGCGGCTGACTACTCCTACGAGCAGTACTTC
CASSQAADYSYEQYF
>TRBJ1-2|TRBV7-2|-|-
TGTGCCAGCACCGTGGGGGGACGGAACTATGGCTACACCTTC
CASTVGGRNYGYTF
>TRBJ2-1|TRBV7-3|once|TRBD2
TGTGCCAGCAGCGCAAGGGACTACGCCAATGAGCAGTTCTTC
CASSARDYANEQFF
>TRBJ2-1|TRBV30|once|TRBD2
TGTGCCTGGACCCTTCCAGCGGGAGTTTTCAATGAGCAGTTCTTC
CAWTLPAGVFNEQFF
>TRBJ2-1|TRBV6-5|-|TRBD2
TGTGCCAGCAGTTACGTTTTAGCGGGGTCCTACAATGAGCAGTTCTTC
CASSYVLAGSYNEQFF
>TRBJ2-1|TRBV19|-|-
TGTGCCAGTCGTAAAACACTAAGTAACAATGAGCAGTTCTTC
CASRKTLSNNEQFF
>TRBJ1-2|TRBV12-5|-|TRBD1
TGTGCTAGTGGACCTGGACAGGCCAGCTGGCATGGCTACACCTTC
CASGPGQASWHGYTF
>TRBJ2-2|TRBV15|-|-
TGTGCCACCAGCTGGTTGCACGTAGCAGAACTTTACACCGGGGAGCTGTTTTTT
CATSWLHVAELYTGELFF
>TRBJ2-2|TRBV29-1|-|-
TGCAGCGTTGAAGATCGGGGAGTTAATAACACCGGGGAGCTGTTTTTT
CSVEDRGVNNTGELFF
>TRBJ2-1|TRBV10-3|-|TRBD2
TGTGCCATCCATCCTAGCGGGAGGGACAATGAGCAGTTCTTC
CAIHPSGRDNEQFF
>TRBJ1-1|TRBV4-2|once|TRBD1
TGTGCCAGCAGCCAAGTGGGAGGACAGGGGGTTGGCACTGAAGCTTTCTTT
CASSQVGGQGVGTEAFF